The source of this T cell receptor (beta chain) is a study of cytomegalovirus exposure and HLA in healthy donors. With V trimmed by 6 bases and J by 7 bases, 11 bases remained unmatched. Germline V gives CDR1 SNHLY, CDR2 FYNNEI. The CDR3 loop spans 14 amino acids. The PCR made use of 60 Vbeta and 13 Jbeta primers. Generated by immunoSEQ multiplex PCR, the TCRdb table keeps only in-frame clones and is missing some. The sample shows roughly 120,000 clones, approximately 78% of them seen only once. The source is a woman aged 25 to 39 in good health and CMV-seronegative. The sequencing sample was made of PBMCs. The rearrangement links TRBV2 to TRBJ2-5; 7 positions match TRBD1. The CDR3 sequence: CASSVSRQGGTQYF. The CDR3 nucleotides are TGTGCCAGCAGCGTCAGTAGACAGGGCGGGACCCAGTACTTC.